The 4 T cell receptor beta chains listed next were all sequenced from one sample in a study of OX40 agonist ivuxolimab in advanced cancers. The method behind the library was the immunoSEQ multiplex PCR assay. This immuneACCESS table, as held by TCRdb, lists in-frame sequences with V and J called but not all clones. Of the missing ones, under half trace to an unresolved V gene in checked studies; the others have no known cause. In all, the sample holds some 65,000 clones, and roughly nine tenths of those were seen once. Roughly 2.7% of the sample rests with the top ten. The input for sequencing was CD4+ or CD8+ T cells sorted from blood, taken in a trial of the OX40 agonist ivuxolimab. The receptor source for this set is an adult with an advanced solid tumor such as melanoma, head and neck, liver or kidney cancer.

The CDR3 DNA is TGCGCCAGCAGCCAAGGGGGGTCTGGCACTGAAGCTTTCTTT. Translating it yields CASSQGGSGTEAFF. J is TRBJ1-1 and V is TRBV4-1; D perhaps matches TRBD1 (5 bases). Germline CDR1 and CDR2: MGHRA and YSYEKL. This CDR3 contains 14 residues. V shed 1 base and J shed 4 bases, with 10 bases lying between them.

The CDR3 loop is CASSLIANTGELFF. The CDR3 region has the DNA TGTGCCAGCAGTTTAATCGCGAACACCGGGGAGCTGTTTTTT. The V call is TRBV28, the J call TRBJ2-2; D remains unclear. This CDR3 region has 14 residues. Germline CDR1 is MDHEN and CDR2 is SYDVKM. Deletions cut 2 bases from V and 0 bases from J, with 4 bases between.

This clone was observed a handful of times. The CDR3 is CASSPATGGKSEAFF. The CDR3 DNA sequence: TGTGCCAGCAGCCCCGCGACAGGGGGAAAGTCTGAAGCTTTCTTT. The chain employs TRBV5-6 and TRBJ1-1, with 9 bases aligning to TRBD1. This CDR3 contains 15 residues. Trimming took 4 bases from V and 6 from J; bases not matched to a gene: 10. Germline assignment: CDR1 SGHDT and CDR2 YYEEEE. The variable domain in full, with the rest retrieved from reference TRBV5-6 and TRBJ1-1, is DAGVTQSPTHLIKTRGQQVTLRCSPKSGHDTVSWYQQALGQGPQFIFQYYEEEERQRGNFPDRFSGHQFPNYSSELNVNALLLGDSALYLCASSPATGGKSEAFFGQGTRLTVV.

The gene calls are TRBV7-8 and TRBJ1-5, with D possibly being TRBD1 (5 bases). The CDR3 is 14 amino acids. CDR1 SGHVS and CDR2 FQNEAQ come from the germline V gene. Trimming stripped 0 bases from V and 6 bases from J, with 9 bases between. The CDR3: CASSLAEGVQPQHF. In DNA form, the CDR3 reads TGTGCCAGCAGCTTAGCGGAAGGGGTTCAGCCCCAGCATTTT. The variable domain in full, completed from reference TRBV7-8 and TRBJ1-5, reads GAGVSQSPRYKVAKRGQDVALRCDPISGHVSLFWYQQALGQGPEFLTYFQNEAQLDKSGLPSDRFFAERPEGSVSTLKIQRTQQEDSAVYLCASSLAEGVQPQHFGDGTRLSIL.